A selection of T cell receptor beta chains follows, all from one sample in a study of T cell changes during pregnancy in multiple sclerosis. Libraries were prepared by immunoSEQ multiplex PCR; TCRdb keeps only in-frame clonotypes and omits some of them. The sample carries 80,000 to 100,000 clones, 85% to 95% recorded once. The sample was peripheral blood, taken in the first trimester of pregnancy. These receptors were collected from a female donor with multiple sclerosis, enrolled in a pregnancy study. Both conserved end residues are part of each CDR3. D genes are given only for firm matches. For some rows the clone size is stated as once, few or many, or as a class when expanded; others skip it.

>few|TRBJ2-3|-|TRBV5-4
TGTGCCAGCAGCATCCCGGGACTCCATCGCACAGATACGCAGTATTTT
CASSIPGLHRTDTQYF
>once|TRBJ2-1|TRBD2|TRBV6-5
TGTGCCAGCAGTTACCATCCTACTAGCGGTGAGCAGTTCTTC
CASSYHPTSGEQFF
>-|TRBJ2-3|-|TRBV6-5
TGTGCCAGCAGTTACTCGCAGGGTAGCACAGATACGCAGTATTTT
CASSYSQGSTDTQYF
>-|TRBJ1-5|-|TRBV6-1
TGTGCCAGCAGTGTAGGAGGGGCCAATTTGCCCCAGCATTTT
CASSVGGANLPQHF
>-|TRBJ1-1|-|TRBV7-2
TGTGCCAGCAGCTTAGTTGGAGGAGAAGCTTTCTTT
CASSLVGGEAFF
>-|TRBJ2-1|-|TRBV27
TGTGCCAGCGGTAAAAGCGACGGATACAATGAGCAGTTCTTC
CASGKSDGYNEQFF
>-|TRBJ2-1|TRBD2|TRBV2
TGTGCCAGCCTACGCGGGAGGGGCACGGCCCACAATGAGCAGTTCTTC
CASLRGRGTAHNEQFF
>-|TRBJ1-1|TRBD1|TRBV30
TGTGCCTGGAGTGTATACCCCCCCGGGACAGGGGGCATGAAGAACACTGAAGCTTTCTTT
CAWSVYPPGTGGMKNTEAFF
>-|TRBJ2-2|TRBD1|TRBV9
TGTGCCAGCAGCGTAGTGGGACAGGGTCGCCTAAACACCGGGGAGCTGTTTTTT
CASSVVGQGRLNTGELFF
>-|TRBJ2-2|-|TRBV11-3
TGTGCCAGCAGCGGGGCGGCCGGGGAGCTGTTTTTT
CASSGAAGELFF
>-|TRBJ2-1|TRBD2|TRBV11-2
TGTGCCAGCAGCCCGCGATGGAGCGGGAGCTTCAATGAGCAGTTCTTC
CASSPRWSGSFNEQFF
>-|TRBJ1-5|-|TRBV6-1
TGTGCCAGCAGTGTCTCACACCCCAATCAGCCCCAGCATTTT
CASSVSHPNQPQHF
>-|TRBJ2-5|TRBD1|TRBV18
TGTGCCAGCTCACCACCACACACGGGACAGCGGATGGAGCAAGAGACCCAGTACTTC
CASSPPHTGQRMEQETQYF
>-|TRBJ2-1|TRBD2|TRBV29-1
TGCAGCGTTGATCGGGAGGTAGGAAATGAGCAGTTCTTC
CSVDREVGNEQFF
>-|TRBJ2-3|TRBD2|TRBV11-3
TGTGCCAGCAGCATAGGAGCTAGCGGGACCACAGATACGCAGTATTTT
CASSIGASGTTDTQYF
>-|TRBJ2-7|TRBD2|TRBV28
TGTGCCAGCAGCGCGCCGGGACTAGCTACTAACTTAAACTACGAGCAGTACTTC
CASSAPGLATNLNYEQYF
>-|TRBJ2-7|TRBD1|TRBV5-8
TGTGCCAGCAGCTTGGCTTGGCAGGGGGTCCACGAGCAGTACTTC
CASSLAWQGVHEQYF
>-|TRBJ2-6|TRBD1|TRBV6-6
TGTGCCAGCAGTTACCCGACAGGGCCTGGGGCCAACGTCCTGACTTTC
CASSYPTGPGANVLTF
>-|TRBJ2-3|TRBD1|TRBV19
TGTGCCAGTAGTCCGTGGACAGGTCGGAGAGCAGATACGCAGTATTTT
CASSPWTGRRADTQYF
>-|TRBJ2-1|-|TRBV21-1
TGTGCCAGCAGCAATGGATTTTTGGGGGACATTGCGTACAATGAGCAGTTCTTC
CASSNGFLGDIAYNEQFF
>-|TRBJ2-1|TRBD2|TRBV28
TGTGCCAGCAGACCCCCGGGACTAGCGGATGGTAATGAGCAGTTCTTC
CASRPPGLADGNEQFF
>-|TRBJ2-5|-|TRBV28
TGTGCCAGCAGGCTAGGTGGCGGGACCCGTGAGACCCAGTACTTC
CASRLGGGTRETQYF
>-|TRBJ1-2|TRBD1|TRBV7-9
TGTGCCAGCAGCCATCCTGACAGGGGGGACTATGGCTACACCTTC
CASSHPDRGDYGYTF
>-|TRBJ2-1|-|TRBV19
TGTGCCAGTAGCCCGACTAGTCGGGGCGATGAGCAGTTCTTC
CASSPTSRGDEQFF
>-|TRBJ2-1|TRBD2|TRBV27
TGTGCCAGCAGTCCCTGGGGAGCGGGGGCCTCGAGGCAGTTCTTC
CASSPWGAGASRQFF
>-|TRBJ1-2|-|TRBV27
TGTGCCAGCAAGGGCGGGAACTATGGCTACACCTTC
CASKGGNYGYTF
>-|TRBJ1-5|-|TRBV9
TGTGCCAGCAGCCCCCCGGCGGCCCCGGGGGTCAATCAGCCCCAGCATTTT
CASSPPAAPGVNQPQHF